This T cell receptor beta chain is drawn from a study of beta chain features in type 1 diabetes. Study-wide findings and caveats: Overrepresentation of cells with high TCR expression could result from cDNA sequencing. When Type 1 diabetes patients were examined, their TCRB CDR3s proved moderately but significantly shorter in all four CD4+ subsets.

This clone was detected a few times. What it recognizes is unknown. Every bit of the isolated RNA underwent reverse transcription, so sequencing read expressed TCRB transcripts. Measured with immunoSEQ multiplex PCR; TCRdb has only the in-frame clones, and not every one. Counted here are about 650,000 clones, under 15% occurring once; the ten biggest clones make up more than 0.095%. V lost 6 bases and J lost 1; bases outside the gene matches: 10. Germline lookup yields CDR1 MNHEY and CDR2 SMNVEV (reference sequence). This CDR3 has 16 residues. Sequencing input: naive CD4+ T cells from blood. This chain uses TRBV27 with TRBJ2-5; TRBD2 matches at 8 bases. The TCR sequence derives from a young man with type 1 diabetes. CDR3 sequence: CASSPLGGGLQETQYF. The CDR3 DNA reads TGTGCCAGCAGCCCCCTAGGCGGGGGGCTCCAAGAGACCCAGTACTTC.